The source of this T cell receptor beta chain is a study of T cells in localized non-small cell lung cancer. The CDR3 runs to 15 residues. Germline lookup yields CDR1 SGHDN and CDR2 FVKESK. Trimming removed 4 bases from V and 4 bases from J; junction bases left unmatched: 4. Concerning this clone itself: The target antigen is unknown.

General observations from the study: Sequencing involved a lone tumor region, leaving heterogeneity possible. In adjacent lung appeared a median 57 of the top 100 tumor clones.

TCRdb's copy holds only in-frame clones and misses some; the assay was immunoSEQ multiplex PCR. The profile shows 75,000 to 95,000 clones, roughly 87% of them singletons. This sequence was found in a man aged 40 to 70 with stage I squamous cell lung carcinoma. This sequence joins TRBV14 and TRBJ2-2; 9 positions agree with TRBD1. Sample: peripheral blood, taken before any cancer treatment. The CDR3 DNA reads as TGTGCCAGCAGCCGAACAGGGGGCAGCACCGGGGAGCTGTTTTTT. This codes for CASSRTGGSTGELFF.